Listed here is a single T cell receptor beta chain. Its antigen is not identified. Trimming took off 3 bases at V and 4 bases at J, with 10 bases between the two ends. CDR3 size: 14 residues. The germline gives CDR1 SGHTA, CDR2 FQGNSA. The Oncomine TCR Beta short-read assay was applied to DNA of cultured CD4+ T cells. TCRdb reanalysed the PCR reads using MiXCR and keeps one entry per CDR3 protein. The sample holds about 18,000 distinct CDR3 sequences, approximately 52% seen once. The sample is drawn from a study of vaccination and CD4 T cells after COVID-19. Study overall: Blood was drawn a median roughly 79 days post second dose, range 14 to 241. Regarding the study as a whole: Looking at convalescent patients, 304 of their 307 vaccine-specific clones were spike mono-reactive.

Treatment reported: roughly 10-day PBMC culture with coronavirus spike peptide pools or control peptides (ViraFEST assay). This receptor was obtained from a human donor who had recovered from COVID-19. The rearrangement uses TRBV7-2 and TRBJ2-1; D not certain. The sequencing sample was made of CD4+ T cells from blood, cultured in vitro. CDR3 DNA sequence: TGTGCCAGCAGCTTCACCCAGCTTTACAATGAGCAGTTCTTC. Amino acid sequence: CASSFTQLYNEQFF.